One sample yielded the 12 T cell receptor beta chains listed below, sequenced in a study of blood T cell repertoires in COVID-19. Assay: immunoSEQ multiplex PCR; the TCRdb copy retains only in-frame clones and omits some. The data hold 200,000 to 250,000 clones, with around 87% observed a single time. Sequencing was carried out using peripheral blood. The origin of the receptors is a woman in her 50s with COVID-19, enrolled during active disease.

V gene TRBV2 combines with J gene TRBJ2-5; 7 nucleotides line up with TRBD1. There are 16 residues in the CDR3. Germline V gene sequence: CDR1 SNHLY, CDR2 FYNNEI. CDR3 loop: CANSLLGTASQETQYF. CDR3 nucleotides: TGTGCTAACTCCCTTTTAGGGACAGCTTCTCAAGAGACCCAGTACTTC.

The CDR3 DNA reads TGTGCCAGCAGCTTTTCGCGGGGGGGCCCCCAGGAGACCCAGTACTTC. Translating it yields CASSFSRGGPQETQYF. The chain is built from TRBV7-8 and TRBJ2-5; 9 nucleotides match TRBD2. The CDR3 contains 16 residues. The trim removed 3 bases at V and 5 bases at J, leaving 10 bases unmatched. The germline V gene encodes CDR1 SGHVS and CDR2 FQNEAQ. Drawing the rest from reference TRBV7-8 and TRBJ2-5, the complete variable domain is GAGVSQSPRYKVAKRGQDVALRCDPISGHVSLFWYQQALGQGPEFLTYFQNEAQLDKSGLPSDRFFAERPEGSVSTLKIQRTQQEDSAVYLCASSFSRGGPQETQYFGPGTRLLVL.

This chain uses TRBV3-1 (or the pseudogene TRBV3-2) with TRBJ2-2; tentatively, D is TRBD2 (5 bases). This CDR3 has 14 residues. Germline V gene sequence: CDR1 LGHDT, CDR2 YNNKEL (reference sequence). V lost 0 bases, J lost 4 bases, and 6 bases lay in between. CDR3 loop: CASSQDGSTGELFF. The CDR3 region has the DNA TGTGCCAGCAGCCAAGATGGGAGCACCGGGGAGCTGTTTTTT.

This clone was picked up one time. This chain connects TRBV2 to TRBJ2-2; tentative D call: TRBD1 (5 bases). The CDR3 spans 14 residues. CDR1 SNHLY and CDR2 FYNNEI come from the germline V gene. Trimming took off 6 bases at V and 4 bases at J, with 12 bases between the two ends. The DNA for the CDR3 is TGTGCCAGCAGGGCCAGGGTGAGCACCGGGGAGCTGTTTTTT. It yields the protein CASRARVSTGELFF.

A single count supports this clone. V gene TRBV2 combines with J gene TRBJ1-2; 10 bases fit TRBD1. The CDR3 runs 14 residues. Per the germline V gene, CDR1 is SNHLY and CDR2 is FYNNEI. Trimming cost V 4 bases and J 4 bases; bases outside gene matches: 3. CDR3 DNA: TGTGCCAGCAGTGGGCGACAGGGGGCCTATGGCTACACCTTC. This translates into CASSGRQGAYGYTF.

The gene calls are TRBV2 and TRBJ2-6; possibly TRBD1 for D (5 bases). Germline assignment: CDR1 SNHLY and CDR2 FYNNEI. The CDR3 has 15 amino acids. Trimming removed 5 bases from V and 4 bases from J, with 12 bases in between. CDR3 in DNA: TGTGCCAGCAGTCAGGGCGGCTTCGGGGCCAACGTCCTGACTTTC. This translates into CASSQGGFGANVLTF.

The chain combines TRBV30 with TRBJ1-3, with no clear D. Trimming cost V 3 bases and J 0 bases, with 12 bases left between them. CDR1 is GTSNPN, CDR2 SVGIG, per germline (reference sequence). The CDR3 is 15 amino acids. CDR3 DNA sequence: TGTGCCTGGAGCTTATCGGGGAGCTCTGGAAACACCATATATTTT. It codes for CAWSLSGSSGNTIYF.

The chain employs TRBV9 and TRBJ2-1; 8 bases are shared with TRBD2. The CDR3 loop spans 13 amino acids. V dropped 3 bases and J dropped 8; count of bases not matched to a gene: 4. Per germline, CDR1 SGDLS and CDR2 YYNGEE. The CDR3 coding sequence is TGTGCCAGCAGCGCGACTAGCGCCCATGAGCAGTTCTTC. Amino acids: CASSATSAHEQFF.

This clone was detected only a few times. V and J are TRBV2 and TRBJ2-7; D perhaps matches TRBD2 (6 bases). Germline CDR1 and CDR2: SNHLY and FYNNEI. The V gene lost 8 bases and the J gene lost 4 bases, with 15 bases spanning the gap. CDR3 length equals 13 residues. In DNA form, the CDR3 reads TGTGCCAGCCAGCTGGGGGGACTGTACGAGCAGTACTTC. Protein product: CASQLGGLYEQYF.

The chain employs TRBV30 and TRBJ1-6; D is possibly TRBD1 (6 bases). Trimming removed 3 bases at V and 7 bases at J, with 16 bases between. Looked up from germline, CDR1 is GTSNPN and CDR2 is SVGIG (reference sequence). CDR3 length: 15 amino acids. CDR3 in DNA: TGTGCCTGGAGGGTAGAGGGCAGGGGAAATTCACCCCTCCACTTT. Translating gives CAWRVEGRGNSPLHF.

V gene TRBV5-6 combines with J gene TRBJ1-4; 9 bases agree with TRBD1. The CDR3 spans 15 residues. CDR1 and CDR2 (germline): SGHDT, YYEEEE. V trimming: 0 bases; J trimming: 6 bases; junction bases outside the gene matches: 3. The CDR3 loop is CASSLVGTGHEKLFF. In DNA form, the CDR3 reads TGTGCCAGCAGCTTGGTTGGGACAGGGCATGAAAAACTGTTTTTT.

DNA for the CDR3: TGTGCCAGCAGCCTGCCCCAGAATACGCAGTATTTT. Amino acids: CASSLPQNTQYF. The chain is built from TRBV3-1 (or the pseudogene TRBV3-2) and TRBJ2-3; D not certain. This CDR3 contains 12 residues. The germline V gene has CDR1 LGHDT and CDR2 YNNKEL (reference sequence). Trimming took off 4 bases at V and 7 bases at J, with 9 bases between the two ends.